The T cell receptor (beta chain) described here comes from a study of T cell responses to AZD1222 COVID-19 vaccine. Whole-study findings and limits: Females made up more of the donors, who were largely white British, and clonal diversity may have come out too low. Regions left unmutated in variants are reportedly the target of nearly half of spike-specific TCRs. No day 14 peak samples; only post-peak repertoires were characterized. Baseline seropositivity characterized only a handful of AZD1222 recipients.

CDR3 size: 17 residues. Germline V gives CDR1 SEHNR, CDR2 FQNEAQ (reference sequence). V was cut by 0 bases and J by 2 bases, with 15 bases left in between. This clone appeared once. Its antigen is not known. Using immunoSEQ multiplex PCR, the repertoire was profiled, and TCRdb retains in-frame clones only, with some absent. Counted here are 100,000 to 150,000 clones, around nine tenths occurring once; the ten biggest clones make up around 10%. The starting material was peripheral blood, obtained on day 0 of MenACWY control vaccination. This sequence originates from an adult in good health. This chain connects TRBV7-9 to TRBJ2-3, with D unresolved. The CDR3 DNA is TGTGCCAGCAGCTTAGCATTGGATTCCGTTCTCACAGATACGCAGTATTTT. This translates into CASSLALDSVLTDTQYF. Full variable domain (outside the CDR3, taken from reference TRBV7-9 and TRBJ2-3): DTGVSQNPRHKITKRGQNVTFRCDPISEHNRLYWYRQTLGQGPEFLTYFQNEAQLEKSRLLSDRFSAERPKGSFSTLEIQRTEQGDSAMYLCASSLALDSVLTDTQYFGPGTRLTVL.